This T cell receptor beta chain was sequenced during a study of blood T cell repertoires in COVID-19. Across the study: Sites in the United States, Italy and Spain provided acute and convalescent COVID-19 samples. PBMCs, B-cell-depleted T cells, or T cells were the source of the cDNA or gDNA that made up the material.

This CDR3 is 15 amino acids long. Germline-derived CDR1 and CDR2 are LNHDA and SQIVND (reference sequence). With V trimmed by 5 bases and J by 1 base, 5 bases remained unmatched. Original handling: Counts of nucleated cells, estimated from reference gene primer amplification, were obtained. Repertoires were generated with immunoSEQ multiplex PCR, while TCRdb's copy carries only in-frame clones and drops some. From that table come the V and J calls and clone size; the DNA was used to work out D and trimming. The sample carries around 170,000 clones, around 85% recorded once. Sequences were obtained from peripheral blood. The chain carries TRBV19 and TRBJ1-5; 7 bases match TRBD1. The source of this sequence is a woman in her 70s with acute or convalescent COVID-19. Here the CDR3 DNA reads TGTGCCAGTAGTCCGGGACAGACCAGCAATCAGCCCCAGCATTTT. Translation gives CASSPGQTSNQPQHF. Based on the CDR3 plus reference TRBV19 and TRBJ1-5, the full variable domain is DGGITQSPKYLFRKEGQNVTLSCEQNLNHDAMYWYRQDPGQGLRLIYYSQIVNDFQKGDIAEGYSVSREKKESFPLTVTSAQKNPTAFYLCASSPGQTSNQPQHFGDGTRLSIL.